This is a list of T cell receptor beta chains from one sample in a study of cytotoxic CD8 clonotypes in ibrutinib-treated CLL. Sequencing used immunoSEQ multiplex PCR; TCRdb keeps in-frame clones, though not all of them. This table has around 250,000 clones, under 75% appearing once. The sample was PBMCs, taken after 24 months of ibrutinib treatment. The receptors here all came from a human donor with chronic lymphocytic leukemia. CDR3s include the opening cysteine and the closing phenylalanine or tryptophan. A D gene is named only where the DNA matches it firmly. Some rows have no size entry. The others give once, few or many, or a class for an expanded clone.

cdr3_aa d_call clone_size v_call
CASSLAEEGGRYEQYF TRBD2 NA TRBV5-1
CASSDWGTGELFF NA NA TRBV9
CASSPPRADTQYF NA NA TRBV7-8
CASSDSSRDTQYF NA NA TRBV6-4
CASSPPESNEQFF NA NA TRBV18
CASSLGTSGQETQYF TRBD2 NA TRBV7-9
CATSRDTQGSYGYTF NA many TRBV15
CASSLQGAIYNEQFF TRBD1 few TRBV7-2
CSVARQGGFEKLFF TRBD1 NA TRBV29-1
CASGNPGANEQFF NA few TRBV27
CASSGPGGRNEQYF TRBD1 NA TRBV6-5
CASSPPSREPKDTQYF NA NA TRBV9
CASSLPTGGEGGLFF TRBD1 NA TRBV7-9
CASSAGTYNEQFF NA once TRBV7-9
CASSPWKGLYNEQFF NA once TRBV5-8
CASSQGSSGTGATYEQYF NA NA TRBV4-3
CSARKGPYNEQFF NA NA TRBV29-1
CASSLTSGANEQFF TRBD2 NA TRBV7-9
CSALFGANVLTF NA few TRBV29-1
CASSFLGARVNEQFF NA NA TRBV5-6
CASSLTRTSDNEQFF TRBD2 NA TRBV7-3
CSVLGLAISYEQYF NA few TRBV29-1
CASSLIRGAGELFF NA NA TRBV6-6
CASSLAGAFQETQYF NA once TRBV5-1
CASSLTSSGFDRDTQYF NA NA TRBV7-3
CAISEPPGSGRLEGEQFF TRBD2 NA TRBV10-3
CASRTLDRARNTEAFF TRBD1 NA TRBV19
CASSPWTSGRGGELFF TRBD2 NA TRBV13
CAISGSSTDTQYF TRBD2 NA TRBV2
CATSRKGGYYQPQHF NA NA TRBV15
CASSLSGSSNQPQHF NA NA TRBV27
CASSLTGLSSYEQYF TRBD1 NA TRBV7-8
CASSYSGLSFEQFF NA NA TRBV6-5
CASSVEDGGGYEQYF NA NA TRBV9
CASSVEDGQRTFNTEAFF NA once TRBV9
CASSFSSVNEQFF NA NA TRBV27
CASSLTAQETQYF NA NA TRBV4-3
CASSPSGGENTEAFF NA NA TRBV28
CASSLVPGGSTEAFF NA NA TRBV5-1
CASSLFGTEQYF NA NA TRBV7-9
CASGLVHPQRVQYF NA few TRBV12-5
CASSWWWGYEEAFF NA few TRBV7-2
CASSLSAEQFF NA NA TRBV7-6
CASSGTSDTQYF TRBD2 NA TRBV11-2
CASSNDNSYEQYF NA few TRBV11-3
CASSPTLSGAYEQYF TRBD2 NA TRBV14
CASSLTANYGYTF NA few TRBV7-8
CASTPGRGDANEQFF NA NA TRBV11-2
CASSQDPGETQYF NA NA TRBV4-1
CASRAHPQGEQYF NA NA TRBV2
CASSGTGRNQPQHF TRBD1 few TRBV6-5
CAGGQGASGANVLTF TRBD1 NA TRBV2
CASSIPRQGVYEQYF TRBD1 NA TRBV19
CASSENRVSRTDTQYF NA NA TRBV28
CASRADYTQETQYF NA NA TRBV4-2
CAWKSPDRNAGEQYF NA NA TRBV30
CATGTNAYNEQFF NA NA TRBV13
CASSGTYQETQYF NA NA TRBV18